Shown below are 28 T cell receptor beta chains from a single sample sequenced in a study of blood T cell repertoires in COVID-19. Method: immunoSEQ multiplex PCR; TCRdb's copy keeps in-frame clones and lacks some. The sample shows fewer than 500,000 clones, about 90% of them seen only once. The sequenced material came from peripheral blood. The receptors stem from a man aged 18 to 30 with COVID-19, enrolled during active disease.

The gene calls are TRBV3-1 (or the pseudogene TRBV3-2) and TRBJ2-7; TRBD1 agrees at 8 bases. The CDR3 extends over 17 amino acids. The germline gives CDR1 LGHDT, CDR2 YNNKEL (reference sequence). After removal of 1 base from V and 1 base from J, the junction contained 9 bases not matched to a gene. The DNA for the CDR3 is TGTGCCAGCAGCCAAGGGATTCTGAGGGACAGGTCCTACGAGCAGTACTTC. This translates into CASSQGILRDRSYEQYF.

The chain employs TRBV11-2 and TRBJ1-6; D uncertain. Germline assignment: CDR1 SGHAT and CDR2 FQNNGV. The CDR3 loop spans 15 amino acids. Between the trimmed V and J ends, which lost 3 bases and 8 bases, there was a span of 14 bases. The CDR3 DNA sequence: TGTGCCAGCAGCTTTGTAAGCGAAAGATATTCACCCCTCCACTTT. Amino acids: CASSFVSERYSPLHF.

The chain has TRBV7-3 and TRBJ2-3; 10 bases match TRBD2. CDR1 and CDR2 from the germline V gene are SGHTA and FQGTGA. The CDR3 runs to 15 residues. The trim removed 5 bases at V and 4 bases at J, leaving 6 bases unmatched. CDR3 sequence: CASSASSGSADTQYF. DNA for the CDR3: TGTGCCAGCAGCGCCTCTAGCGGGAGTGCAGATACGCAGTATTTT.

The rearrangement joins TRBV5-5 to TRBJ2-7; 9 bases are a match to TRBD2. The CDR3 has 16 residues. CDR1 and CDR2 (germline): SGHKS, YYEKEE (reference sequence). V lost 4 bases and J lost 3; bases outside the gene matches: 11. The chain's CDR3 is CASSLLLAGGSYEQYF. In nucleotides, the CDR3 is TGTGCCAGCAGCCTCCTTTTGGCGGGGGGGAGCTACGAGCAGTACTTC.

The rearrangement links TRBV18 to TRBJ1-4, with unresolved D. The CDR3 spans 16 residues. In germline, CDR1 is KGHSH, CDR2 LQKENI. Trimming left V 2 bases short and J 4 bases short, with 14 bases between. Here the CDR3 reads CASSPDRGRSNEKLFF. DNA for the CDR3: TGTGCCAGCTCACCAGACCGCGGGCGGAGTAATGAAAAACTGTTTTTT.

This clone has just a few counts. The chain employs TRBV5-8 and TRBJ2-7, with D perhaps TRBD1 (6 bases). The V gene's germline CDR1 is SGHTS and CDR2 YDEGEE. The V end was cut by 4 bases, the J end by 5 bases, with 19 bases between. The CDR3 has 15 amino acids. CDR3: CASSGPSRGKNEQYF. CDR3 nucleotides: TGTGCCAGCAGCGGACCGTCCAGGGGCAAGAACGAGCAGTACTTC.

This chain joins TRBV5-1 and TRBJ2-3, with 11 bases that match TRBD1. The CDR3 consists of 16 residues. CDR1 is SGHRS, CDR2 YFSETQ, per germline. V lost 4 bases and J lost 2; bases outside the gene matches: 6. DNA of the CDR3: TGCGCCAGCAGCCAAAGGACAGGGGGCCTCACAGATACGCAGTATTTT. Protein sequence: CASSQRTGGLTDTQYF.

This chain connects TRBV5-1 to TRBJ1-4; D is undetermined. This CDR3 has 14 residues. Germline-derived CDR1 and CDR2 are SGHRS and YFSETQ. Trimming shortened V by 4 bases and J by 8 bases, and 15 bases separated the two germline ends. CDR3 nucleotides: TGCGCCAGCAGCCCCACGGGTGGAGAAGAAAAACTGTTTTTT. Protein sequence: CASSPTGGEEKLFF.

The chain recombines TRBV6-5 with TRBJ1-1; tentative D call: TRBD1 (6 bases). CDR1 is MNHEY, CDR2 SVGAGI, per germline. The CDR3 is made up of 15 amino acids. Trimming removed 3 bases at V and 7 bases at J, with 18 bases between. In DNA form, the CDR3 reads TGTGCCAGCAGTTATTTCGAGACAGGTGGGAATGAAGCTTTCTTT. Translation: CASSYFETGGNEAFF.

V is TRBV5-4 and J is TRBJ2-7, with TRBD1 matching over 8 bases. The ends lost 4 bases at V and 0 bases at J; junction bases unmatched: 12. Germline values: CDR1 SGHNT, CDR2 YYREEE (reference sequence). The CDR3 length is 17 residues. The CDR3 reads CASSRLTGTGYSYEQYF. The CDR3 DNA follows: TGTGCCAGCAGCCGCTTAACCGGGACAGGCTACTCCTACGAGCAGTACTTC.

The chain uses TRBV5-5 and TRBJ1-1; D is perhaps TRBD1 (5 bases). Germline values: CDR1 SGHKS, CDR2 YYEKEE (reference sequence). V was trimmed by 0 bases and J by 4 bases, leaving 7 bases between them. This CDR3 is built from 13 residues. CDR3 protein: CASSLGRATEAFF. The CDR3 nucleotides are TGTGCCAGCAGCTTGGGCAGGGCCACTGAAGCTTTCTTT.

In its sample, this clone was seen a few times. This sequence joins TRBV18 and TRBJ1-3, with 7 positions matching TRBD1. CDR3 size: 14 residues. Losses at the gene ends were 4 bases for V and 2 bases for J; bases not matched to a gene: 2. Germline V gene sequence: CDR1 KGHSH, CDR2 LQKENI. The CDR3 region is CASSRDRAGNTIYF. The CDR3, as DNA: TGTGCCAGCTCACGAGACAGGGCTGGAAACACCATATATTTT.

J is TRBJ1-1 and V is TRBV2; TRBD1 aligns across 9 bases. V was clipped by 5 bases and J by 5 bases; unmatched bases: 9. Germline CDR1 and CDR2: SNHLY and FYNNEI. The CDR3 covers 15 residues. CDR3 amino acids: CASSSMDRGVTEAFF. In DNA, the CDR3 is TGTGCCAGCAGTTCGATGGACAGGGGTGTTACTGAAGCTTTCTTT.

The sample holds a few counts of this clone. The rearrangement joins TRBV19 to TRBJ1-5; the match to TRBD1 covers 7 bases. The V gene's germline CDR1 is LNHDA and CDR2 SQIVND (reference sequence). This CDR3 contains 13 residues. The ends lost 5 bases at V and 6 bases at J; junction bases unmatched: 4. CDR3 in amino acids: CASSPGGSQPQHF. CDR3 DNA: TGTGCCAGTAGTCCAGGGGGATCTCAGCCCCAGCATTTT.

This rearrangement joins TRBV2 to TRBJ2-1; 7 bases map to TRBD2. The germline gives CDR1 SNHLY, CDR2 FYNNEI. V lost 4 bases, J lost 0 bases, and 6 bases stayed unmatched. CDR3 size: 16 residues. The CDR3 sequence is CASSVGLESSYNEQFF. The CDR3 DNA reads as TGTGCCAGCAGTGTCGGACTAGAGAGCTCCTACAATGAGCAGTTCTTC.

The chain carries TRBV11-2 and TRBJ1-6; D is uncertain. Trimming removed 2 bases at V and 5 bases at J, with 7 bases between. The CDR3 consists of 14 residues. Germline lookup yields CDR1 SGHAT and CDR2 FQNNGV. This CDR3 reads CASSLMTNNSPLHF. CDR3 DNA sequence: TGTGCCAGCAGCTTAATGACAAATAATTCACCCCTCCACTTT.

This rearrangement joins TRBV6-5 to TRBJ1-5, with D possibly being TRBD1 (6 bases). Germline CDR1 MNHEY, CDR2 SVGAGI. V was clipped by 6 bases and J by 7 bases, with 13 bases between them. The CDR3 loop spans 13 amino acids. The CDR3 region has the DNA TGTGCCAGCAGCCCACAGGGAGGGCAGCCCCAGCATTTT. Translation: CASSPQGGQPQHF.

This clone was recorded once. V is TRBV5-6 and J is TRBJ2-1; TRBD1 matches 8 bases. The length of the CDR3 is 15 residues. Trimming cost V 0 bases and J 5 bases; bases outside gene matches: 4. Germline values: CDR1 SGHDT, CDR2 YYEEEE. The CDR3 bases are TGTGCCAGCAGCTTGGTGCAGGGGGCGGACAATGAGCAGTTCTTC. Translating gives CASSLVQGADNEQFF.

V gene TRBV2 combines with J gene TRBJ1-6, with D perhaps matching TRBD1 (5 bases). The CDR3 is 15 amino acids. Trimming took 6 bases from V and 7 from J, leaving 16 bases between them. The V gene's germline CDR1 is SNHLY and CDR2 FYNNEI. The CDR3 DNA reads TGTGCCAGCAGACGTCCGGGACGGGGGAATTCACCCCTCCACTTT. This translates into CASRRPGRGNSPLHF.

The V and J genes are TRBV19 and TRBJ2-7, with no clear D. The CDR3 runs to 12 residues. From germline, CDR1 is LNHDA and CDR2 SQIVND (reference sequence). Trimming removed 1 base from V and 3 bases from J, with 4 bases in between. The CDR3 DNA sequence: TGTGCCAGTAGTATAGGTAACTACGAGCAGTACTTC. It encodes CASSIGNYEQYF.

The V call is TRBV7-9, the J call TRBJ2-5; 11 nucleotides match TRBD2. Germline CDR1 is SEHNR and CDR2 is FQNEAQ (reference sequence). The J segment lost 5 bases and the V segment lost 5 bases, leaving 4 bases of the junction unmatched. The CDR3 is 14 residues long. CDR3 protein: CASSAGTSGETQYF. The CDR3 DNA reads as TGTGCCAGCAGCGCCGGGACTAGCGGCGAGACCCAGTACTTC.

The V call is TRBV3-1 (or the pseudogene TRBV3-2), the J call TRBJ2-2, with D unclear. The germline V gene has CDR1 LGHDT and CDR2 YNNKEL (reference sequence). The CDR3 contains 14 residues. Between the trimmed V and J ends, which lost 1 base and 6 bases, there was a span of 9 bases. For the CDR3, the DNA is TGTGCCAGCAGCCAAGTGGAGCGTCCCGGGGAGCTGTTTTTT. This translates into CASSQVERPGELFF.

The CDR3 protein is CASSRGVTNYGNEQFF. The CDR3 bases are TGCGCCAGCTCCAGGGGAGTTACGAACTACGGCAATGAGCAGTTCTTC. This rearrangement joins TRBV5-1 to TRBJ2-1, with D tentatively TRBD1 (6 bases). Germline loops: CDR1 SGHRS, CDR2 YFSETQ. The CDR3 is 16 amino acids. Trimming stripped 7 bases from V and 6 bases from J, with 23 bases between. Together with reference TRBV5-1 and TRBJ2-1, the CDR3 gives the full variable domain: KAGVTQTPRYLIKTRGQQVTLSCSPISGHRSVSWYQQTPGQGLQFLFEYFSETQRNKGNFPGRFSGRQFSNSRSEMNVSTLELGDSALYLCASSRGVTNYGNEQFFGPGTRLTVL.

This chain joins TRBV5-1 and TRBJ2-2; no definite D call. The CDR3 sequence is 11 residues long. CDR1 is SGHRS, CDR2 YFSETQ, per germline. V dropped 4 bases and J dropped 7 bases, with 5 bases sitting between them. The CDR3 region has the DNA TGCGCCAGCAGCATTCTCGGGGAGCTGTTTTTT. It translates to CASSILGELFF.

The chain couples TRBV6-5 to TRBJ2-5, with TRBD2 matching over 8 bases. This CDR3 is 14 amino acids long. Germline trimming cut 7 bases from V and 5 bases from J; bases unmatched to any gene: 9. Germline lookup yields CDR1 MNHEY and CDR2 SVGAGI. CDR3: CASTLGGAGETQYF. CDR3 sequence (DNA): TGTGCCAGCACCCTCGGGGGGGCTGGGGAGACCCAGTACTTC.

This chain uses TRBV9 with TRBJ1-6; the D gene is possibly TRBD1 (5 bases). This CDR3 is built from 14 residues. V was cut by 2 bases and J by 6 bases, with 9 bases left in between. Germline V lookup: CDR1 SGDLS, CDR2 YYNGEE. The CDR3 spells CASSVRTGNSPLHF. The CDR3 DNA follows: TGTGCCAGCAGCGTTAGAACAGGTAATTCACCCCTCCACTTT.

This clone was counted once. CDR3 nucleotide sequence: TGTGCCAGCAGGGGCACTAGCGGGAGGGACATAGATACGCAGTATTTT. Translated, it gives CASRGTSGRDIDTQYF. The rearrangement links TRBV2 to TRBJ2-3, with 13 bases matching TRBD2. This CDR3 has 16 amino acids. The V and J ends lost 6 bases and 5 bases, in that order; junction bases with no gene match: 8. CDR1 and CDR2 from the germline V gene are SNHLY and FYNNEI.

In regard to this clone: This sample also contains other DNA sequences that code for the same CDR3. The chain carries TRBV6-5 and TRBJ1-1, with a possible D match to TRBD1 (5 bases). This CDR3 spans 13 amino acids. Per germline, CDR1 MNHEY and CDR2 SVGAGI. V dropped 0 bases and J dropped 4 bases, with 6 bases sitting between them. The CDR3 protein is CASSYSGVTEAFF. In DNA form, the CDR3 reads TGTGCCAGCAGTTACTCAGGGGTCACTGAAGCTTTCTTT.